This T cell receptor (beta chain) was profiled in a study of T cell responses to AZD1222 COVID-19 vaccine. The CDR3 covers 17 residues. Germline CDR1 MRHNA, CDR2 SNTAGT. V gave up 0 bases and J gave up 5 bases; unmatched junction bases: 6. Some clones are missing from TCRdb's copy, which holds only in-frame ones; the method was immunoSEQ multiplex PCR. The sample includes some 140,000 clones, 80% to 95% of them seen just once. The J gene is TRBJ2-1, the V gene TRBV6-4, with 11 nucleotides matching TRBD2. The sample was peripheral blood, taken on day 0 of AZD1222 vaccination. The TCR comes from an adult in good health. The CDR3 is CASSDSRASGRNNEQFF. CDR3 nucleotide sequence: TGTGCCAGCAGTGACTCGAGGGCTAGCGGGAGGAACAATGAGCAGTTCTTC.